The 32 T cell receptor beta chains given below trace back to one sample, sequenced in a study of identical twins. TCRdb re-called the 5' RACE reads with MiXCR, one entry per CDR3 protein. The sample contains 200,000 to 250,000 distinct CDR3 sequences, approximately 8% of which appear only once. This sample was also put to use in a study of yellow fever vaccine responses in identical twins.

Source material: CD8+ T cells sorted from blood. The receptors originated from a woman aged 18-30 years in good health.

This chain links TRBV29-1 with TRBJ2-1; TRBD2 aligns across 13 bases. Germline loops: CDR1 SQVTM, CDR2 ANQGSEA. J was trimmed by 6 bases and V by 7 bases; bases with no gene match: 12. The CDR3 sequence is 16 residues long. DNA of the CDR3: TGCAGCGCAAGAGCCAAACTAGCGGGGGGGATCAATGAGCAGTTCTTC. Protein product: CSARAKLAGGINEQFF.

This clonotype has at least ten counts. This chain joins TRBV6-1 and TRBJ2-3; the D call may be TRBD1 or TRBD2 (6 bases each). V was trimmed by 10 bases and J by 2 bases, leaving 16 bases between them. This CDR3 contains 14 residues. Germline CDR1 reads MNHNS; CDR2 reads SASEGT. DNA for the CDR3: TGTGCCACCAAGGGGGGCCAACACACAGATACGCAGTATTTT. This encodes CATKGGQHTDTQYF.

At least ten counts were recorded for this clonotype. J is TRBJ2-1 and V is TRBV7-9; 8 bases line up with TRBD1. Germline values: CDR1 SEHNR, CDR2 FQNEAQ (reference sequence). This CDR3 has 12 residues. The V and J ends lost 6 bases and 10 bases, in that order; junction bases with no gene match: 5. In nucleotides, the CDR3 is TGTGCCAGCAGTCCGACAGGGGTCGAGCAGTTCTTC. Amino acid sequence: CASSPTGVEQFF.

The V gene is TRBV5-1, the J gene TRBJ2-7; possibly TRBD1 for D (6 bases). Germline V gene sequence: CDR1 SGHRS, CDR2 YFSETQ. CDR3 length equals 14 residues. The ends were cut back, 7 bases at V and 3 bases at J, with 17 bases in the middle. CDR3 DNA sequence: TGCGCCAGCCCCGGAAAGGACAGATACTACGAGCAGTACGTC. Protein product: CASPGKDRYYEQYV.

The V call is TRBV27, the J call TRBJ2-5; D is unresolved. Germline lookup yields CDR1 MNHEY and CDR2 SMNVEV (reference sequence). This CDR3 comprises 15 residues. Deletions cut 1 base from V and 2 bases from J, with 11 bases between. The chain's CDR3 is CASSLFGGLQETQYF. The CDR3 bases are TGTGCCAGCAGTTTATTCGGCGGCCTGCAAGAGACCCAGTACTTC.

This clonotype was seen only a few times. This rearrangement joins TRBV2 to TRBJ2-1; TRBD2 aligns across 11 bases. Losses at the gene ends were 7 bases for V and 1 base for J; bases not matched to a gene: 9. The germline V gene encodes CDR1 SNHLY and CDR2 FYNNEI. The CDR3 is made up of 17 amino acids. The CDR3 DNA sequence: TGTGCCAGCAAGCATGAAGGACTAGCGGGTTCCTACAATGAGCAGTTCTTC. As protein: CASKHEGLAGSYNEQFF.

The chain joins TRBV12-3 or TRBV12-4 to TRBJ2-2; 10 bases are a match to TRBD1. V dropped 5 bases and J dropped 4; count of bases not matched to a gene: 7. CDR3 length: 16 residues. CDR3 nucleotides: TGTGCCAGCAGTAACGGGACAGGGGTAGGCACCGGGGAGCTGTTTTTT. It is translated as CASSNGTGVGTGELFF.

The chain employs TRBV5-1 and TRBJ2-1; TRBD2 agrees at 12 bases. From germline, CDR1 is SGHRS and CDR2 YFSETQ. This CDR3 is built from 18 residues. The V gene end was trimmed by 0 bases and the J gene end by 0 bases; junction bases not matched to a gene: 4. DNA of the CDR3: TGCGCCAGCAGCTTGGCTCTAGCGGGAGGGCCCTCCTACAATGAGCAGTTCTTC. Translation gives CASSLALAGGPSYNEQFF.

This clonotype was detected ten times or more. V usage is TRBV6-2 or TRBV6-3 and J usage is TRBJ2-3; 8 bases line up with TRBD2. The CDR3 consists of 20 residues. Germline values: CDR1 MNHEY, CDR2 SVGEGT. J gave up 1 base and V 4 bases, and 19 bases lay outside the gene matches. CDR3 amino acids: CASSFPLVKRETHGTDTQYF. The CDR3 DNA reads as TGTGCCAGCAGTTTCCCACTGGTAAAGCGGGAGACCCATGGCACAGATACGCAGTATTTT.

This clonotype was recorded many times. The CDR3: CSVDSGPSDTQYF. DNA of the CDR3: TGCAGCGTTGATAGCGGGCCGTCAGATACGCAGTATTTT. V usage is TRBV29-1 and J usage is TRBJ2-3; TRBD2 matches at 7 bases. The CDR3 runs to 13 residues. In germline, CDR1 is SQVTM, CDR2 ANQGSEA. J gave up 4 bases and V 3 bases, and 4 bases lay outside the gene matches.

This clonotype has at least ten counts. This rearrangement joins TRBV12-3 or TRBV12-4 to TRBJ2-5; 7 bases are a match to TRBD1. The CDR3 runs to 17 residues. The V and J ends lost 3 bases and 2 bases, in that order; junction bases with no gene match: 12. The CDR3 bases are TGTGCCAGCAGTTTGGGCCCAGGGACAGCTGAACAAGAGACCCAGTACTTC. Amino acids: CASSLGPGTAEQETQYF.

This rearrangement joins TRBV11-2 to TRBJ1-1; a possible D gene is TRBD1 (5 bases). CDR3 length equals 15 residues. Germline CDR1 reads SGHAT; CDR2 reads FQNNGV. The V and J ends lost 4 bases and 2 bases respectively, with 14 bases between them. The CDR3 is CASSSEGNRNTEAFF. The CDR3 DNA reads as TGTGCCAGCAGCTCGGAGGGGAATCGTAACACTGAAGCTTTCTTT.

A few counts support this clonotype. The CDR3 bases are TGTGCCACCTCAATTGACGGGGAGCTGTTTTTT. Protein product: CATSIDGELFF. The chain links TRBV24-1 to TRBJ2-2; no clear D. The V gene lost 9 bases and the J gene lost 7 bases, with 8 bases spanning the gap. Looked up from germline, CDR1 is KGHDR and CDR2 is SFDVKD. CDR3 length equals 11 residues.

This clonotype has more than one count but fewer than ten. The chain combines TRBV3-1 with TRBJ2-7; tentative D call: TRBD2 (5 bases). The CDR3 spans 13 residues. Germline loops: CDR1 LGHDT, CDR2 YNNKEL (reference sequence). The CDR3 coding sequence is TGTGCCAGCAGCCAAGTCATTTCGCCCCTCGGGGACGTC. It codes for CASSQVISPLGDV.

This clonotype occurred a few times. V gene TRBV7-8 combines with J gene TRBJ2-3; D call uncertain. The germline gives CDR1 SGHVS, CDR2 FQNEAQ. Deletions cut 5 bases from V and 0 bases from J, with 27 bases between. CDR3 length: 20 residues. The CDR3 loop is CASSPGRSGPLIGSTDTQYF. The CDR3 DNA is TGTGCCAGCAGCCCAGGAAGATCGGGCCCCTTGATCGGGAGCACAGATACGCAGTATTTT.

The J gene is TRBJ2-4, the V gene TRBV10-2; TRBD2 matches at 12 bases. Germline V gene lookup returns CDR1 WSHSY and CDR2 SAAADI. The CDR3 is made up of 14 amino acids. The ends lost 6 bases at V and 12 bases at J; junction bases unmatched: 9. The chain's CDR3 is CASRDIASGGGQYF. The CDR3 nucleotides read TGCGCCAGCAGAGATATTGCTAGCGGGGGGGGTCAGTACTTC.

The CDR3 nucleotides are TGTGCCAGCAGTGATCCACCGACCGCGAGCTCCTACAATGAGCAGTTCTTC. Protein: CASSDPPTASSYNEQFF. The V and J genes are TRBV2 and TRBJ2-1; no firm D call. Trimming shortened V by 3 bases and J by 0 bases, and 15 bases separated the two germline ends. CDR1 is SNHLY, CDR2 FYNNEI, per germline. This CDR3 contains 17 residues.

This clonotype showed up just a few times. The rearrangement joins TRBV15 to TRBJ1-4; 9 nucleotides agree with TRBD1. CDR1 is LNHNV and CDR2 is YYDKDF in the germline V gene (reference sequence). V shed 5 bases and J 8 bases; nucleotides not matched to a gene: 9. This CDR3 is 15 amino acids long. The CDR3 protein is CATSGPGTGSEKLFF. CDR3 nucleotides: TGTGCCACCAGCGGACCCGGGACAGGGTCGGAAAAACTGTTTTTT.

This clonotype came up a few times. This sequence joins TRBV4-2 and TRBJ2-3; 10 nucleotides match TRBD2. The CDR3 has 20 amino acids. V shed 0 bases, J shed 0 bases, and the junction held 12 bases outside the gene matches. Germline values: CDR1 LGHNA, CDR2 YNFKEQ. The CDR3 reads CASSQDWAGAGGPSTDTQYF. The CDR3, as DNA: TGTGCCAGCAGCCAAGATTGGGCGGGAGCGGGGGGGCCTAGCACAGATACGCAGTATTTT.

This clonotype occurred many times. The CDR3 DNA follows: TGTGCCAGCAGCCAAGAGACTCGGGACAGGGTTTCTGATACGCAGTATTTT. Amino acids: CASSQETRDRVSDTQYF. The rearrangement uses TRBV14 and TRBJ2-3, with 9 bases fitting TRBD1. In germline, CDR1 is SGHDN, CDR2 FVKESK. This CDR3 spans 17 amino acids. Trimming at V came to 0 bases and at J to 6 bases, leaving 10 bases not matched to a gene.

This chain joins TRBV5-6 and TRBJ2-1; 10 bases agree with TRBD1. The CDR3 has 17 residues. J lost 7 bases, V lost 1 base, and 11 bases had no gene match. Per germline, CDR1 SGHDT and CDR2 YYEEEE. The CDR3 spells CASSLILGTGDRNEQFF. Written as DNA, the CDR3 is TGTGCCAGCAGCTTGATATTGGGGACAGGGGATAGGAATGAGCAGTTCTTC.

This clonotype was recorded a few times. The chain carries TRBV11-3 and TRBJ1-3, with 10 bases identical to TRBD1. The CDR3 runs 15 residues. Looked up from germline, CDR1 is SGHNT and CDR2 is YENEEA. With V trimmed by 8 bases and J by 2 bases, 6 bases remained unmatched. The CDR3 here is CASRGTGATGNTIYF. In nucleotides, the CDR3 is TGTGCCAGCCGCGGGACAGGGGCAACTGGAAACACCATATATTTT.

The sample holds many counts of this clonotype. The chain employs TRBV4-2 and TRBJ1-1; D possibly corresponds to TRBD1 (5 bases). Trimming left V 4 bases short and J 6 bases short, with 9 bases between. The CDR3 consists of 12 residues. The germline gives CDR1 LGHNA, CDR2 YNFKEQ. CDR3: CASSPQGAEAFF. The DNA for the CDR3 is TGTGCCAGCAGCCCGCAGGGCGCTGAAGCTTTCTTT.

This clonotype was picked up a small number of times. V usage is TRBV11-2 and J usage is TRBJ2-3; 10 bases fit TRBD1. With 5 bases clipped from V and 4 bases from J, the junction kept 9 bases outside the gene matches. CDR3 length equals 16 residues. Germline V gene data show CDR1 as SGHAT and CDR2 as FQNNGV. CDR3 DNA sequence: TGTGCCAGCAGCCTCAGGGGACAGGGGACAGCAGATACGCAGTATTTT. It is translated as CASSLRGQGTADTQYF.

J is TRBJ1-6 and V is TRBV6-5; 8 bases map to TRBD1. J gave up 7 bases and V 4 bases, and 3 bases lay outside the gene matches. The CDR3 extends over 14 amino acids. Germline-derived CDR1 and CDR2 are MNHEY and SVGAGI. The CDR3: CASSSRDRNSPLHF. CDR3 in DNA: TGTGCCAGCAGTTCTCGGGACAGGAATTCACCCCTCCACTTT.

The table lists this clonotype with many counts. In nucleotides, the CDR3 is TGCAGCGTTGAAGATGCAGGACTAGCGGAACTAAATGGTGGGCAGTTCTTC. It is translated as CSVEDAGLAELNGGQFF. The V call is TRBV29-1, the J call TRBJ2-1; 10 bases are a match to TRBD2. Germline loops: CDR1 SQVTM, CDR2 ANQGSEA. CDR3 length: 17 amino acids. V was pared by 0 bases and J by 12 bases, with 17 bases of the junction left unmatched.

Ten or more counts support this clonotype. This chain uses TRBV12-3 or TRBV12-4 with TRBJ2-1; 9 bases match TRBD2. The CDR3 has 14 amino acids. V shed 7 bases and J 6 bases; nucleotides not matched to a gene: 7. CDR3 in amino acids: CASTGSGGRNEQFF. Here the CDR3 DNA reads TGTGCCAGCACTGGTAGCGGGGGACGCAATGAGCAGTTCTTC.

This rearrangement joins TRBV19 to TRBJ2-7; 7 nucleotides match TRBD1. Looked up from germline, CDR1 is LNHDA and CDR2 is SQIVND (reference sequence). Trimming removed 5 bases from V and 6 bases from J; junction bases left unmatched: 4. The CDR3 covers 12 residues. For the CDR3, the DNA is TGTGCCAGTAGTTCGACAGGGTCCGAGCAGTACTTC. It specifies CASSSTGSEQYF. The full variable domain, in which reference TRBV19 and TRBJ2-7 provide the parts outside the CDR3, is DGGITQSPKYLFRKEGQNVTLSCEQNLNHDAMYWYRQDPGQGLRLIYYSQIVNDFQKGDIAEGYSVSREKKESFPLTVTSAQKNPTAFYLCASSSTGSEQYFGPGTRLTVT.

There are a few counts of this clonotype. The CDR3 DNA is TGTGCCAGCAGCTTAGCAAAGGGACTTCAAGAGACCCAGTACTTC. Its protein product is CASSLAKGLQETQYF. The rearrangement uses TRBV7-2 and TRBJ2-5, with D possibly matching TRBD2 (6 bases). Germline V gene sequence: CDR1 SGHTA, CDR2 FQGNSA. The CDR3 runs to 15 residues. V was cut by 0 bases and J by 2 bases, with 10 bases left in between.

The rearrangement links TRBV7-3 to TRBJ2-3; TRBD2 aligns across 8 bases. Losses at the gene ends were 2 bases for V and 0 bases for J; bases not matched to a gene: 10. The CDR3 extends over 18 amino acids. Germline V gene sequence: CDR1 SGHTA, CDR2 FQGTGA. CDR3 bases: TGTGCCAGCAGCTTAGGGGCGGGAGGACACCTTAGCACAGATACGCAGTATTTT. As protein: CASSLGAGGHLSTDTQYF.

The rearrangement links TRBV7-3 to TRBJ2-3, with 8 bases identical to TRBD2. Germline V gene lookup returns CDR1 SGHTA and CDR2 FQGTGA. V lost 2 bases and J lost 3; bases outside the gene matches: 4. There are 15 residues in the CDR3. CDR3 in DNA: TGTGCCAGCAGCTTAGCGGGAGGTTGGACAGATACGCAGTATTTT. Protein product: CASSLAGGWTDTQYF.

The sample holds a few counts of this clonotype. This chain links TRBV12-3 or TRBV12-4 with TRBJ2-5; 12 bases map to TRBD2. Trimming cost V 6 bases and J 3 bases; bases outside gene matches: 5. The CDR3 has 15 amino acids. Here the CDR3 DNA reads TGTGCCAGCAGCCCCTGGACTAGCGGGGAAGAGACCCAGTACTTC. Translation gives CASSPWTSGEETQYF.